Below, 31 T cell receptor beta chains from the same sample are listed, as sequenced in a study of cytomegalovirus exposure and HLA in healthy donors. Vbeta (60) and Jbeta (13) primers were used in the PCR. Generated by immunoSEQ multiplex PCR, the TCRdb table keeps only in-frame clones and is missing some. The sample consists of roughly 120,000 clones, less than 90% of them appearing once. The sample consisted of PBMCs. The receptor source for this set is a man aged 45-60 years in good health and CMV-seronegative.

The rearrangement links TRBV7-3 to TRBJ1-1, with D tentatively TRBD1 (5 bases). Germline V lookup: CDR1 SGHTA, CDR2 FQGTGA. Trimming took off 8 bases at V and 10 bases at J, with 17 bases between the two ends. CDR3 length equals 12 residues. The CDR3 sequence is CASSTSGGTAFF. As DNA, the CDR3 is TGTGCCAGCTCCACAAGCGGGGGAACAGCTTTCTTT.

This clone showed up just once. The chain combines TRBV13 with TRBJ2-7, with TRBD2 matching over 9 bases. Germline loops: CDR1 PRHDT, CDR2 FYEKMQ (reference sequence). The CDR3 is 15 residues long. Trimming removed 5 bases from V and 2 bases from J; junction bases left unmatched: 7. Here the CDR3 reads CASSPTKRGAYEQYF. CDR3 sequence (DNA): TGTGCCAGCAGCCCCACCAAGCGGGGGGCCTACGAGCAGTACTTC.

The chain links TRBV5-1 to TRBJ1-4; D unresolved. Germline CDR1 SGHRS, CDR2 YFSETQ. Trimming took 0 bases from V and 7 from J, leaving 13 bases between them. The CDR3 is 15 residues long. CDR3 amino acids: CASSLAGSLGEKLFF. The CDR3 region has the DNA TGCGCCAGCAGCTTGGCGGGGTCATTGGGTGAAAAACTGTTTTTT.

J is TRBJ2-1 and V is TRBV7-3; the match to TRBD1 covers 8 bases. Germline V gene data show CDR1 as SGHTA and CDR2 as FQGTGA. The CDR3 totals 19 residues. V was clipped by 4 bases and J by 1 base; unmatched bases: 15. The CDR3 region is CASSSFYEGQGVSYNEQFF. The CDR3 DNA reads TGTGCCAGCAGCTCTTTTTACGAAGGACAGGGTGTTTCCTACAATGAGCAGTTCTTC.

The chain joins TRBV5-1 to TRBJ2-7; TRBD1 matches at 7 bases. The CDR3 runs 15 residues. Germline V CDR1 and CDR2: SGHRS, YFSETQ. With 2 bases clipped from V and 1 base from J, the junction kept 6 bases outside the gene matches. In nucleotides, the CDR3 is TGCGCCAGCAGCTTTGGGGCAGGGGGATCCTACGAGCAGTACTTC. Its protein product is CASSFGAGGSYEQYF.

The genes are TRBV7-2 and TRBJ2-7; TRBD2 might be the D (6 bases). The germline V and J ends were trimmed by 3 bases and 2 bases, with 8 bases remaining between them. Germline CDR1 and CDR2: SGHTA and FQGNSA. This CDR3 spans 13 amino acids. CDR3 sequence (DNA): TGTGCCAGCAGCTTGACTAGGGCCTACGAGCAGTACTTC. Translation gives CASSLTRAYEQYF.

This chain links TRBV28 with TRBJ2-3; 9 positions agree with TRBD1. There are 15 residues in the CDR3. Germline V CDR1 and CDR2: MDHEN, SYDVKM. Unmatched junction bases numbered 5, after V lost 5 bases and J lost 2 bases. The CDR3 protein is CASSPGTGTTDTQYF. The CDR3 bases are TGTGCCAGCAGTCCCGGGACAGGGACCACAGATACGCAGTATTTT.

This chain uses TRBV27 with TRBJ1-5, with a tentative D call TRBD1 (5 bases). V gave up 2 bases and J gave up 6 bases, with 14 bases separating them. The CDR3 length is 15 residues. Germline V lookup: CDR1 MNHEY, CDR2 SMNVEV (reference sequence). In DNA, the CDR3 is TGTGCCAGCAGTTTAGGTCCCGGACAAAGTCAGCCCCAGCATTTT. Protein: CASSLGPGQSQPQHF.

This chain uses TRBV30 with TRBJ2-7; a possible D gene is TRBD1 (6 bases). The ends were cut back, 5 bases at V and 5 bases at J, with 16 bases in the middle. Germline V gene data show CDR1 as GTSNPN and CDR2 as SVGIG (reference sequence). The CDR3 has 13 amino acids. The CDR3 nucleotides are TGTGCCTGGGGGGGCATGACGGTTAACGAGCAGTACTTC. Encoded protein: CAWGGMTVNEQYF.

The rearrangement joins TRBV4-3 to TRBJ2-6, with D possibly being TRBD1 (5 bases). Germline CDR1 is LGHNA and CDR2 is YSLEER. The CDR3 contains 18 residues. Between the trimmed V and J ends, which lost 0 bases and 0 bases, there was a span of 12 bases. The CDR3 here is CASSQDLTDHSGANVLTF. CDR3 bases: TGCGCCAGCAGCCAAGATCTGACAGATCACTCTGGGGCCAACGTCCTGACTTTC.

The CDR3 DNA reads TGTGCCAGCACCCACAACGCCAAAACCGGGACAGGCTTTAACTATGGCTACACCTTC. Translation: CASTHNAKTGTGFNYGYTF. The genes are TRBV7-2 and TRBJ1-2, with 8 bases matching TRBD1. This CDR3 is 19 amino acids long. V shed 7 bases and J 1 base; nucleotides not matched to a gene: 20. Per the germline V gene, CDR1 is SGHTA and CDR2 is FQGNSA. Based on the CDR3 plus reference TRBV7-2 and TRBJ1-2, the full variable domain is GAGVSQSPSNKVTEKGKDVELRCDPISGHTALYWYRQSLGQGLEFLIYFQGNSAPDKSGLPSDRFSAERTGGSVSTLTIQRTQQEDSAVYLCASTHNAKTGTGFNYGYTFGSGTRLTVV.

The chain couples TRBV5-4 to TRBJ2-2, with 9 positions matching TRBD2. The germline gives CDR1 SGHNT, CDR2 YYREEE (reference sequence). The V segment lost 4 bases and the J segment 7 bases; nucleotides outside the gene matches: 17. The CDR3 is 18 residues long. CDR3: CASSLRGVLAGKGGELFF. CDR3 bases: TGTGCCAGCAGCCTCAGGGGAGTGCTAGCGGGGAAGGGCGGGGAGCTGTTTTTT. Drawing the rest from reference TRBV5-4 and TRBJ2-2, the complete variable domain is ETGVTQSPTHLIKTRGQQVTLRCSSQSGHNTVSWYQQALGQGPQFIFQYYREEENGRGNFPPRFSGLQFPNYSSELNVNALELDDSALYLCASSLRGVLAGKGGELFFGEGSRLTVL.

V and J are TRBV5-1 and TRBJ1-2; D is uncertain. The germline V and J ends were trimmed by 0 bases and 4 bases, with 4 bases remaining between them. The germline gives CDR1 SGHRS, CDR2 YFSETQ. CDR3 length equals 12 residues. The CDR3 coding sequence is TGCGCCAGCAGCTTGGACAGCTATGGCTACACCTTC. It codes for CASSLDSYGYTF.

The rearrangement links TRBV5-1 to TRBJ1-5, with 7 bases aligning to TRBD1. Germline values: CDR1 SGHRS, CDR2 YFSETQ. This CDR3 is 17 amino acids long. The ends lost 0 bases at V and 3 bases at J; junction bases unmatched: 9. CDR3: CASSLGRTGQTNQPQHF. CDR3 coding DNA: TGCGCCAGCAGCTTGGGAAGGACAGGACAGACCAATCAGCCCCAGCATTTT.

The V call is TRBV18, the J call TRBJ2-5; 8 nucleotides match TRBD1. In germline, CDR1 is KGHSH, CDR2 LQKENI. J was trimmed by 2 bases and V by 2 bases; bases with no gene match: 13. The CDR3 has 18 residues. CDR3 DNA sequence: TGTGCCAGCTCACCAGCACCCACTCTTCGGACAGGGCAAGAGACCCAGTACTTC. The encoded protein is CASSPAPTLRTGQETQYF.

V and J are TRBV30 and TRBJ2-1; TRBD1 matches at 7 bases. CDR1 GTSNPN and CDR2 SVGIG come from the germline V gene (reference sequence). V lost 0 bases, J lost 4 bases, and 3 bases stayed unmatched. The CDR3 is 14 amino acids. The CDR3 DNA is TGTGCCTGGAGTGTAGGGACAGCTTACAATGAGCAGTTCTTC. It is translated as CAWSVGTAYNEQFF.

This clone has only one observation. The chain uses TRBV19 and TRBJ2-1; 7 bases are shared with TRBD2. The CDR3 covers 13 residues. Trimming cost V 4 bases and J 5 bases; bases outside gene matches: 2. Looked up from germline, CDR1 is LNHDA and CDR2 is SQIVND (reference sequence). The CDR3 spells CASSRGGNNEQFF. CDR3 nucleotide sequence: TGTGCCAGTAGTAGGGGGGGAAACAATGAGCAGTTCTTC.

The chain uses TRBV30 and TRBJ2-7; 9 positions agree with TRBD1. J lost 0 bases, V lost 2 bases, and 2 bases had no gene match. The CDR3 sequence is 14 residues long. Germline CDR1 is GTSNPN and CDR2 is SVGIG (reference sequence). CDR3 coding DNA: TGTGCCTGGAGTAGGGACAGGGCCTCCTACGAGCAGTACTTC. This translates into CAWSRDRASYEQYF.

The rearrangement joins TRBV7-2 to TRBJ1-6; 8 nucleotides agree with TRBD1. The germline V gene has CDR1 SGHTA and CDR2 FQGNSA. Trimming removed 5 bases from V and 4 bases from J; junction bases left unmatched: 10. This CDR3 has 17 residues. DNA of the CDR3: TGTGCCAGCAGCGACGGACAGGGCGCCAAATATAATTCACCCCTCCACTTT. As protein: CASSDGQGAKYNSPLHF. Full variable domain (missing parts from reference TRBV7-2 and TRBJ1-6): GAGVSQSPSNKVTEKGKDVELRCDPISGHTALYWYRQSLGQGLEFLIYFQGNSAPDKSGLPSDRFSAERTGGSVSTLTIQRTQQEDSAVYLCASSDGQGAKYNSPLHFGNGTRLTVT.

The chain carries TRBV4-3 and TRBJ2-2, with TRBD2 matching over 9 bases. Germline V gene lookup returns CDR1 LGHNA and CDR2 YSLEER. The CDR3 is 19 residues long. V was clipped by 0 bases and J by 2 bases; unmatched bases: 10. This chain's CDR3 is CASSQDLRGGASNTGELFF. The CDR3 DNA sequence: TGCGCCAGCAGCCAAGATCTCCGCGGGGGGGCCAGCAACACCGGGGAGCTGTTTTTT.

With regard to this clone: The junction does not match germline at one end; this may be a read error. The chain couples TRBV11-2 to TRBJ1-1; tentatively, D is TRBD1 (5 bases). The CDR3 has 14 amino acids. Germline-derived CDR1 and CDR2 are SGHAT and FQNNGV. CDR3: CASSLDPGDLSTLF. The CDR3 DNA reads as TGTGCCAGCAGCTTAGATCCGGGGGACTTAAGCACGCTCTTT.

The chain is built from TRBV18 and TRBJ2-1; 7 bases align to TRBD2. CDR1 KGHSH and CDR2 LQKENI come from the germline V gene. The J segment lost 6 bases and the V segment lost 6 bases, leaving 8 bases of the junction unmatched. The CDR3 is 14 residues long. The CDR3 DNA follows: TGTGCCAGCTCCCCCCGGGGGGTAGGCAATGAGCAGTTCTTC. It translates to CASSPRGVGNEQFF.

The chain recombines TRBV18 with TRBJ1-3; D is unresolved. V lost 0 bases, J lost 5 bases, and 8 bases lay in between. The CDR3 has 14 residues. Per germline, CDR1 KGHSH and CDR2 LQKENI. CDR3 amino acids: CASSPPQTRNTIYF. The CDR3, as DNA: TGTGCCAGCTCACCACCGCAGACTCGAAACACCATATATTTT.

V is TRBV5-5 and J is TRBJ1-5; 8 nucleotides agree with TRBD1. The ends lost 4 bases at V and 7 bases at J; junction bases unmatched: 7. The CDR3 totals 14 residues. In germline, CDR1 is SGHKS, CDR2 YYEKEE (reference sequence). The CDR3 spells CASSLLQGEQPQHF. The CDR3 coding sequence is TGTGCCAGCAGCCTACTACAGGGGGAACAGCCCCAGCATTTT.

The genes are TRBV5-1 and TRBJ2-3, with a tentative D call TRBD1 (5 bases). The germline gives CDR1 SGHRS, CDR2 YFSETQ. This CDR3 is built from 15 residues. V lost 4 bases and J 2 bases, leaving 14 bases between the germline ends. Here the CDR3 reads CASSPQWGVTDTQYF. DNA of the CDR3: TGCGCCAGCAGCCCGCAGTGGGGCGTCACAGATACGCAGTATTTT.

This clone has a single count. The CDR3 loop reads CASSQDEATTSEQYF. DNA for the CDR3: TGCGCCAGCAGCCAAGATGAGGCAACTACGTCCGAGCAGTACTTC. The chain uses TRBV4-1 and TRBJ2-7; no definite D call. Germline V gives CDR1 MGHRA, CDR2 YSYEKL. Between the trimmed V and J ends, which lost 0 bases and 6 bases, there was a span of 15 bases. The CDR3 consists of 15 residues.

The chain is built from TRBV19 and TRBJ2-6; weak D call: TRBD2 (5 bases). V was clipped by 8 bases and J by 2 bases, with 10 bases between them. CDR3 size: 14 residues. Per germline, CDR1 LNHDA and CDR2 SQIVND (reference sequence). The CDR3 DNA reads as TGTGCCAGTTCGGGGTCCCCTGGGGCCAACGTCCTGACTTTC. Its translation is CASSGSPGANVLTF.

This clone was observed a handful of times. The chain couples TRBV4-2 to TRBJ1-5; D call uncertain. Trimming took off 5 bases at V and 7 bases at J, with 12 bases between the two ends. The CDR3 length is 13 residues. Germline loops: CDR1 LGHNA, CDR2 YNFKEQ. CDR3 sequence (DNA): TGTGCCAGCAGCTCAAGCCGAGGGCAGCCCCAGCATTTT. Protein product: CASSSSRGQPQHF.

This clone turned up a few times. This sequence joins TRBV10-3 and TRBJ2-5, with a weak D call TRBD2 (5 bases). CDR3 length: 14 amino acids. Trimming stripped 6 bases from V and 5 bases from J, with 16 bases between. Germline CDR1 is ENHRY and CDR2 is SYGVKD. The CDR3 protein is CAIRGDEGVETQYF. Here the CDR3 DNA reads TGTGCCATCAGAGGAGACGAGGGAGTGGAGACCCAGTACTTC.

The chain uses TRBV29-1 and TRBJ2-1; the match to TRBD2 covers 8 bases. CDR3 length equals 13 residues. The germline CDR1 and CDR2 sequences are SQVTM and ANQGSEA. The V and J ends lost 6 bases and 5 bases, in that order; junction bases with no gene match: 6. For the CDR3, the DNA is TGCAGCGTCGGGGGGCGGGGGGACAATGAGCAGTTCTTC. Translating it yields CSVGGRGDNEQFF.

The rearrangement links TRBV27 to TRBJ1-1, with TRBD1 matching 9 bases. J was trimmed by 12 bases and V by 5 bases; bases with no gene match: 10. The CDR3 covers 13 residues. The germline gives CDR1 MNHEY, CDR2 SMNVEV (reference sequence). CDR3 nucleotides: TGTGCCAGCAGTCGGACAGGGGCCGGTGAGTCTTTCTTT. Translation: CASSRTGAGESFF.